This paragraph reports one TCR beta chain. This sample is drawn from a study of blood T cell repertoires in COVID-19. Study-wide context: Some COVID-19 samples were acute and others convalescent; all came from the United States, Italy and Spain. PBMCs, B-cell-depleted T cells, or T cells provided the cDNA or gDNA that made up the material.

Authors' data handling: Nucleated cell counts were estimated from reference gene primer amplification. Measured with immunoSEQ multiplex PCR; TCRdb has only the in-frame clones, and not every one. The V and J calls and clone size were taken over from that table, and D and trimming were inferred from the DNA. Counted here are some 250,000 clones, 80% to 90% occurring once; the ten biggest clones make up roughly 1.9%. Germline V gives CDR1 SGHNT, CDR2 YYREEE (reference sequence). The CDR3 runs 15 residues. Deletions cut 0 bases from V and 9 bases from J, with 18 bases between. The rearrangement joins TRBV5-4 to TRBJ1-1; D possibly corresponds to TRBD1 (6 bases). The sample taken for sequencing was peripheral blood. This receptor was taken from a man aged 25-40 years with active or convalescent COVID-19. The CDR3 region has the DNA TGTGCCAGCAGCTTGGAAGGGGGTAGCCCGGTGAAAGCTTTCTTT. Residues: CASSLEGGSPVKAFF.